Listed below are T cell receptor beta chains from one sample, sequenced in a study of cytomegalovirus exposure and HLA in healthy donors. Assay: immunoSEQ multiplex PCR; the TCRdb copy retains only in-frame clones and omits some. The repertoire consists of fewer than 150,000 clones, with approximately 83% occurring once and the leading ten covering 2.5%. The sequencing sample was made of PBMCs. These receptors all come from a male donor in good health and CMV-seronegative. The CDR3 runs from the conserved cysteine through the conserved F or W. Fields, in order: J gene, D gene, clone size, V gene, CDR3 protein, CDR3 DNA. D genes are given only for firm matches. A row's size may be missing; if present it is once, few, many or a size class.

j_gene: TRBJ2-6
d_gene: NA
abundance: NA
v_gene: TRBV29-1
CDR3aa: CSVAGASGANVLTF
CDR3nt: TGCAGCGTTGCAGGGGCTAGCGGGGCCAACGTCCTGACTTTC

j_gene: TRBJ1-1
d_gene: NA
abundance: NA
v_gene: TRBV10-3
CDR3aa: CAISVGQASGREAFF
CDR3nt: TGTGCCATCAGTGTTGGGCAGGCCTCAGGTCGTGAAGCTTTCTTT

j_gene: TRBJ2-1
d_gene: TRBD2
abundance: once
v_gene: TRBV5-4
CDR3aa: CASSSGTSSYNEQFF
CDR3nt: TGTGCCAGCAGCTCGGGGACTAGCTCCTACAATGAGCAGTTCTTC

j_gene: TRBJ2-2
d_gene: NA
abundance: NA
v_gene: TRBV30
CDR3aa: CAWSVSRSGELFF
CDR3nt: TGTGCCTGGAGTGTTAGCAGATCCGGGGAGCTGTTTTTT

j_gene: TRBJ2-7
d_gene: TRBD1
abundance: NA
v_gene: TRBV7-8
CDR3aa: CASSLIPTAGGLVLAYEQYF
CDR3nt: TGTGCCAGCAGCTTAATCCCCACGGCAGGGGGATTGGTGCTGGCCTACGAGCAGTACTTC

j_gene: TRBJ2-3
d_gene: NA
abundance: once
v_gene: TRBV7-9
CDR3aa: CASTRRDGADTQYF
CDR3nt: TGTGCCAGCACCCGGAGGGATGGGGCAGATACGCAGTATTTT

j_gene: TRBJ2-7
d_gene: TRBD2
abundance: NA
v_gene: TRBV4-3
CDR3aa: CASSQGGGGTRSYEQYF
CDR3nt: TGCGCCAGCAGCCAAGGGGGGGGAGGGACTAGGTCCTACGAGCAGTACTTC

j_gene: TRBJ1-2
d_gene: TRBD1
abundance: NA
v_gene: TRBV14
CDR3aa: CASSQGQARGGYTF
CDR3nt: TGTGCCAGCAGCCAGGGACAGGCCAGGGGGGGCTACACCTTC

j_gene: TRBJ1-1
d_gene: NA
abundance: NA
v_gene: TRBV10-3
CDR3aa: CAITDIRNTEAFF
CDR3nt: TGTGCCATCACAGACATCAGGAACACTGAAGCTTTCTTT

j_gene: TRBJ1-4
d_gene: TRBD1
abundance: NA
v_gene: TRBV9
CDR3aa: CASSQTGQVEKLFF
CDR3nt: TGTGCCAGCAGCCAAACGGGACAGGTTGAAAAACTGTTTTTT

j_gene: TRBJ2-5
d_gene: TRBD2
abundance: NA
v_gene: TRBV29-1
CDR3aa: CSVEGAEGLAGVAQETQYF
CDR3nt: TGCAGCGTTGAAGGGGCCGAGGGACTAGCGGGAGTAGCTCAAGAGACCCAGTACTTC

j_gene: TRBJ2-3
d_gene: TRBD2
abundance: few
v_gene: TRBV5-8
CDR3aa: CASSLAGLAITDTQYF
CDR3nt: TGTGCCAGCAGCTTGGCGGGACTAGCGATTACAGATACGCAGTATTTT

j_gene: TRBJ2-7
d_gene: TRBD2
abundance: NA
v_gene: TRBV7-2
CDR3aa: CASSLGGTILDEQYF
CDR3nt: TGTGCCAGCAGCTTAGGGGGGACTATCTTGGATGAGCAGTACTTC

j_gene: TRBJ2-7
d_gene: TRBD2
abundance: NA
v_gene: TRBV7-2
CDR3aa: CASSLAREYEQYF
CDR3nt: TGTGCCAGCAGCTTAGCGCGGGAGTACGAGCAGTACTTC

j_gene: TRBJ2-5
d_gene: TRBD1
abundance: NA
v_gene: TRBV6-1
CDR3aa: CASGMGQGGETQYF
CDR3nt: TGTGCCAGCGGGATGGGACAGGGTGGCGAGACCCAGTACTTC

j_gene: TRBJ2-5
d_gene: NA
abundance: once
v_gene: TRBV27
CDR3aa: CASSLAGVPQETQYF
CDR3nt: TGTGCCAGCAGTTTAGCGGGTGTCCCCCAAGAAACCCAGTACTTC

j_gene: TRBJ2-7
d_gene: NA
abundance: NA
v_gene: TRBV30
CDR3aa: CALRSGGASYEQYF
CDR3nt: TGTGCCCTGAGGTCGGGGGGCGCCTCCTACGAGCAGTACTTC

j_gene: TRBJ2-2
d_gene: TRBD2
abundance: NA
v_gene: TRBV18
CDR3aa: CASSLYSGTSDTTGELFF
CDR3nt: TGTGCCAGCTCCCTCTACTCCGGGACTAGCGATACCACCGGGGAGCTGTTTTTT

j_gene: TRBJ1-1
d_gene: NA
abundance: few
v_gene: TRBV30
CDR3aa: CAWSRQAEAFF
CDR3nt: TGTGCCTGGAGTCGACAGGCTGAAGCTTTCTTT

j_gene: TRBJ2-3
d_gene: TRBD2
abundance: NA
v_gene: TRBV7-2
CDR3aa: CASSPTSITDTQYF
CDR3nt: TGTGCCAGCAGCCCGACTAGCATCACAGATACGCAGTATTTT

j_gene: TRBJ1-1
d_gene: TRBD1
abundance: few
v_gene: TRBV4-1
CDR3aa: CASSQSRGRLNTEAFF
CDR3nt: TGCGCCAGCAGCCAAAGCAGGGGGCGGTTAAACACTGAAGCTTTCTTT

j_gene: TRBJ1-4
d_gene: TRBD1
abundance: NA
v_gene: TRBV7-2
CDR3aa: CASSVRQGAREKLFF
CDR3nt: TGTGCCAGCAGCGTTCGACAGGGGGCTAGGGAAAAACTGTTTTTT

j_gene: TRBJ2-5
d_gene: TRBD2
abundance: NA
v_gene: TRBV7-7
CDR3aa: CASSFSGSTETQYF
CDR3nt: TGTGCTAGCAGCTTTAGCGGGAGCACAGAGACCCAGTACTTC

j_gene: TRBJ2-7
d_gene: TRBD1
abundance: once
v_gene: TRBV10-3
CDR3aa: CAISESKSRDRVYEQYF
CDR3nt: TGTGCCATCAGTGAGTCGAAGTCTCGCGACAGGGTATACGAGCAGTACTTC

j_gene: TRBJ2-7
d_gene: TRBD1
abundance: few
v_gene: TRBV7-8
CDR3aa: CASSLETGLYYEQYF
CDR3nt: TGTGCCAGCAGCTTAGAGACAGGGCTTTACTACGAGCAGTACTTC

j_gene: TRBJ2-2
d_gene: NA
abundance: NA
v_gene: TRBV6-6
CDR3aa: CASSYSPGELFF
CDR3nt: TGTGCCAGCAGTTACTCCCCAGGGGAGCTGTTTTTT

j_gene: TRBJ2-3
d_gene: TRBD2
abundance: NA
v_gene: TRBV11-3
CDR3aa: CASSWRGTSGSDTQYF
CDR3nt: TGTGCCAGCAGCTGGCGAGGGACTAGCGGGAGTGATACGCAGTATTTT

j_gene: TRBJ2-3
d_gene: TRBD2
abundance: NA
v_gene: TRBV4-2
CDR3aa: CASSHLGPSGGSTDTQYF
CDR3nt: TGTGCCAGCAGCCACCTCGGGCCTAGCGGGGGGAGCACAGATACGCAGTATTTT

j_gene: TRBJ2-7
d_gene: NA
abundance: NA
v_gene: TRBV7-2
CDR3aa: CASSLQDSYEQYF
CDR3nt: TGTGCCAGCAGCTTACAGGATTCCTACGAGCAGTACTTC

j_gene: TRBJ2-1
d_gene: TRBD1
abundance: NA
v_gene: TRBV6-4
CDR3aa: CASSIDRALHNEQFF
CDR3nt: TGTGCCAGCAGTATAGACAGGGCCTTACACAATGAGCAGTTCTTC

j_gene: TRBJ1-2
d_gene: NA
abundance: NA
v_gene: TRBV19
CDR3aa: CASSIDLGDTPGGYTF
CDR3nt: TGTGCCAGTAGTATAGATCTGGGGGACACCCCAGGGGGCTACACCTTC

j_gene: TRBJ1-1
d_gene: TRBD1
abundance: NA
v_gene: TRBV6-4
CDR3aa: CASSEYPGQGDTEAFF
CDR3nt: TGTGCCAGCAGTGAATACCCGGGACAGGGGGACACTGAAGCTTTCTTT

j_gene: TRBJ2-3
d_gene: NA
abundance: NA
v_gene: TRBV5-1
CDR3aa: CASSLEEASTDTQYF
CDR3nt: TGCGCCAGCAGCTTGGAGGAGGCCAGCACAGATACGCAGTATTTT

j_gene: TRBJ2-3
d_gene: TRBD2
abundance: NA
v_gene: TRBV27
CDR3aa: CASSPGTSGSTDTQYF
CDR3nt: TGTGCCAGCAGCCCGGGGACTAGCGGTAGCACAGATACGCAGTATTTT

j_gene: TRBJ2-1
d_gene: TRBD2
abundance: NA
v_gene: TRBV2
CDR3aa: CASRFAGAGGEQFF
CDR3nt: TGTGCCAGCAGGTTTGCGGGAGCCGGGGGTGAGCAGTTCTTC

j_gene: TRBJ1-6
d_gene: TRBD1
abundance: NA
v_gene: TRBV2
CDR3aa: CASRGQGRNSPLHF
CDR3nt: TGTGCCAGCAGAGGACAGGGACGGAATTCACCCCTCCACTTT

j_gene: TRBJ1-5
d_gene: NA
abundance: NA
v_gene: TRBV19
CDR3aa: CASTLGRQPQHF
CDR3nt: TGTGCCAGTACCCTGGGGCGGCAGCCCCAGCATTTT

j_gene: TRBJ1-5
d_gene: NA
abundance: NA
v_gene: TRBV7-2
CDR3aa: CASSLVSVSNQPQHF
CDR3nt: TGTGCCAGCAGCTTAGTATCAGTTAGCAATCAGCCCCAGCATTTT

j_gene: TRBJ2-1
d_gene: TRBD1
abundance: NA
v_gene: TRBV27
CDR3aa: CASSGRDRVENEQFF
CDR3nt: TGTGCCAGCAGCGGACGGGACAGGGTTGAGAATGAGCAGTTCTTC

j_gene: TRBJ1-2
d_gene: NA
abundance: few
v_gene: TRBV5-4
CDR3aa: CASTQTGIGGYTF
CDR3nt: TGTGCCAGCACTCAAACAGGGATCGGTGGCTACACCTTC

j_gene: TRBJ1-4
d_gene: NA
abundance: NA
v_gene: TRBV2
CDR3aa: CASSVATGRNEKLFF
CDR3nt: TGTGCCAGCAGTGTAGCGACAGGACGCAATGAAAAACTGTTTTTT

j_gene: TRBJ2-5
d_gene: NA
abundance: few
v_gene: TRBV7-6
CDR3aa: CASSPHPTRMETQYF
CDR3nt: TGTGCCAGCAGCCCCCACCCGACTAGGATGGAGACCCAGTACTTC

j_gene: TRBJ1-2
d_gene: TRBD1
abundance: once
v_gene: TRBV5-6
CDR3aa: CASRSYPKGQAVGGYTF
CDR3nt: TGTGCCAGCAGGTCATATCCCAAAGGACAGGCAGTGGGCGGCTACACCTTC

j_gene: TRBJ2-2
d_gene: TRBD1
abundance: few
v_gene: TRBV27
CDR3aa: CASTKTGSFGELFF
CDR3nt: TGTGCCAGCACCAAGACAGGGTCCTTCGGGGAGCTGTTTTTT

j_gene: TRBJ2-7
d_gene: TRBD2
abundance: few
v_gene: TRBV13
CDR3aa: CASSLGGGALSYEQYF
CDR3nt: TGTGCCAGCAGCTTAGGGGGAGGGGCTTTGTCCTACGAGCAGTACTTC

j_gene: TRBJ1-1
d_gene: NA
abundance: NA
v_gene: TRBV9
CDR3aa: CASSTDGGEAFF
CDR3nt: TGTGCCAGCAGCACCGACGGGGGTGAAGCTTTCTTT

j_gene: TRBJ2-1
d_gene: NA
abundance: once
v_gene: TRBV9
CDR3aa: CASSVVVHYNEQFF
CDR3nt: TGTGCCAGCAGCGTAGTGGTACACTACAATGAGCAGTTCTTC

j_gene: TRBJ2-1
d_gene: TRBD2
abundance: NA
v_gene: TRBV14
CDR3aa: CASASRRGSGSVDEQFF
CDR3nt: TGTGCCAGCGCCTCCCGGCGGGGTAGCGGGAGTGTCGATGAGCAGTTCTTC

j_gene: TRBJ2-7
d_gene: TRBD2
abundance: NA
v_gene: TRBV2
CDR3aa: CASNGQGLTLSYEQYF
CDR3nt: TGTGCCAGCAACGGGCAGGGACTAACTCTATCCTACGAGCAGTACTTC

j_gene: TRBJ2-2
d_gene: NA
abundance: NA
v_gene: TRBV6-5
CDR3aa: CASSYSPVAGELFF
CDR3nt: TGTGCCAGCAGTTACTCCCCGGTGGCCGGGGAGCTGTTTTTT

j_gene: TRBJ1-5
d_gene: NA
abundance: NA
v_gene: TRBV4-2
CDR3aa: CASSLGGYSNQPQHF
CDR3nt: TGTGCCAGCAGCCTCGGGGGATATAGCAATCAGCCCCAGCATTTT

j_gene: TRBJ1-4
d_gene: NA
abundance: NA
v_gene: TRBV14
CDR3aa: CASSQDYTTNEKLFF
CDR3nt: TGTGCCAGCAGCCAAGACTATACAACTAATGAAAAACTGTTTTTT

j_gene: TRBJ2-1
d_gene: NA
abundance: NA
v_gene: TRBV10-3
CDR3aa: CAISDSVYNEQFF
CDR3nt: TGTGCCATCAGCGACTCCGTATACAATGAGCAGTTCTTC

j_gene: TRBJ2-3
d_gene: TRBD2
abundance: NA
v_gene: TRBV27
CDR3aa: CASSLGPSGYTDTQYF
CDR3nt: TGTGCCAGCAGTTTAGGCCCTAGCGGCTACACAGATACGCAGTATTTT

j_gene: TRBJ2-7
d_gene: TRBD1
abundance: NA
v_gene: TRBV23-1
CDR3aa: CASRGTERVYEQYF
CDR3nt: TGCGCCAGCAGGGGGACAGAGAGAGTGTACGAGCAGTACTTC

j_gene: TRBJ2-7
d_gene: NA
abundance: NA
v_gene: TRBV27
CDR3aa: CASSLTPSYEQYF
CDR3nt: TGTGCCAGCAGTCTGACACCCTCCTACGAGCAGTACTTC

j_gene: TRBJ2-3
d_gene: TRBD2
abundance: NA
v_gene: TRBV5-6
CDR3aa: CASSWTSGSTDTQYF
CDR3nt: TGTGCCAGCAGCTGGACTAGCGGGAGCACAGATACGCAGTATTTT

j_gene: TRBJ2-7
d_gene: NA
abundance: few
v_gene: TRBV28
CDR3aa: CAAKQGSYEQYF
CDR3nt: TGTGCCGCTAAACAGGGTTCCTACGAGCAGTACTTC